This T cell receptor (beta chain) was observed in a study of blood T cell repertoires in COVID-19. Background on the study: From T cells, B-cell-depleted T cells, or PBMCs came the material, which was cDNA or gDNA.

Germline V gives CDR1 MNHEY, CDR2 SMNVEV (reference sequence). This CDR3 region has 13 residues. The V gene lost 5 bases and the J gene lost 4 bases, with 12 bases spanning the gap. Per the original methods: Reference gene primer amplification gave nucleated cell count estimates. Clones were sequenced by immunoSEQ multiplex PCR, and TCRdb holds only the in-frame ones, with some missing. That table gives V, J and clone size, and the DNA gave D and trimming. In the table there are around 34,000 clones, roughly four fifths of which are singletons. The sample holds a few counts of this clone. The V call is TRBV27, the J call TRBJ2-7; maybe TRBD1 (5 bases). This TCR derives from an older man with active or convalescent COVID-19. The source material was peripheral blood. The CDR3 DNA sequence: TGTGCCAGCAGTCGCAATTCAGGGTACGAGCAGTACTTC. Encoded protein: CASSRNSGYEQYF.